The sequence of this T cell receptor (beta chain) was determined in a study of PD-1 blockade in mismatch repair-deficient tumors. TCR sequencing covered a few patients who responded to pembrolizumab. Some clones are missing from TCRdb's copy, which holds only in-frame ones; the method was immunoSEQ multiplex PCR. The sample shows approximately 38,000 clones, roughly 84% of them seen only once. The specimen was peripheral blood, collected around 75 weeks after starting pembrolizumab. This sequence originates from an adult with mismatch repair-deficient cancer.

The CDR3 sequence is CASSSNPGEGQETQYF. Here the CDR3 DNA reads TGTGCCAGCAGTTCCAATCCAGGGGAGGGACAAGAGACCCAGTACTTC. V usage is TRBV28 and J usage is TRBJ2-5; TRBD2 might be the D (7 bases). The CDR3 loop spans 16 amino acids. V was trimmed by 4 bases and J by 2 bases, leaving 17 bases between them. Germline-derived CDR1 and CDR2 are MDHEN and SYDVKM.